Sequencing of this T cell receptor beta chain was carried out in a study of blood T cell repertoires in COVID-19. About the study: Collection of acute and convalescent COVID-19 samples took place in the United States, Italy and Spain. From T cells, B-cell-depleted T cells, or PBMCs came the material, which was cDNA or gDNA.

This clone came up once. The V gene's germline CDR1 is MNHEY and CDR2 SVGAGI. The trim removed 0 bases at V and 6 bases at J, leaving 3 bases unmatched. The CDR3 length is 15 residues. Authors' processing steps: Using reference gene primer amplification, nucleated cell counts were estimated. Measured with immunoSEQ multiplex PCR; TCRdb has only the in-frame clones, and not every one. V, J and clone size derive from that table, while D and trimming were established from the DNA sequence. The sample has about 93,000 clones; about 77% are singletons. The sequence was obtained from a human donor in a cohort sampled during active COVID-19. The chain recombines TRBV6-5 with TRBJ2-4; 9 bases agree with TRBD1. What was sequenced was peripheral blood. CDR3 amino acids: CASSYSRDRVNIQYF. CDR3 bases: TGTGCCAGCAGTTACTCGAGGGACAGGGTAAACATTCAGTACTTC.